This TCR beta chain was documented in a study of T cells after yellow fever vaccination. In this sample, this clonotype turned up a few times. What it binds is unknown. Study findings and constraints: A minor fraction of clonotypes spanned both CD4 and CD8 compartments.

It was through 5'RACE template switching that TCR cDNA was made, with a universal primer site and UMIs added. In TCRdb, the 5' RACE reads were re-called with MiXCR into one record per CDR3 protein. The sample gives almost 600,000 distinct CDR3 sequences, approximately 15% of which show up once; 11% to 15% is in the top ten. Trimming took 3 bases from V and 5 from J, leaving 18 bases between them. Germline CDR1 is LNHDA and CDR2 is SQIVND (reference sequence). The CDR3 totals 16 residues. The input for sequencing was PBMCs, taken on the day of the yellow fever booster vaccination. The receptor's source is a man aged 25-40 years who received the YFV17D yellow fever vaccine. V gene TRBV19 combines with J gene TRBJ2-3; D may be TRBD1 (6 bases). The CDR3 loop reads CASSMGRGQSGDTQYF. CDR3 coding DNA: TGTGCCAGTAGTATGGGCAGGGGCCAGTCAGGAGATACGCAGTATTTT.